These 7 T cell receptor beta chains were all obtained from the same sample, sequenced in a study of response to subunit inactivated influenza vaccine (dated by TCRdb to 2017 to 2018). The library was prepared using RT-PCR. Sequencer: Illumina HiSeq 2500. TCRdb reanalyzed the raw reads on its own, using fastp at Q25 for trimming and MiXCR for clone calling, and kept in-frame beta chains. Duplicate CDR3 protein sequences are folded into a single record with the most common DNA and genes. This sample comprises roughly 780,000 distinct CDR3 sequences, around 18% of them detected only once. Roughly a tenth of the sample is taken by the ten largest. The sample here was PBMCs from blood, taken 5 days after vaccination. Receptor source: a man between 50 and 59 years old who received an inactivated influenza vaccine. Donor details come from another sample of the same person, matched by shared clones.

This clonotype was counted at least ten times. The chain carries TRBV29-1 and TRBJ1-4; D unclear. Per germline, CDR1 SQVTM and CDR2 ANQGSEA. The CDR3 extends over 16 amino acids. The V end lost 0 bases, the J end lost 0 bases, and 11 bases lay between the germline ends. The CDR3 loop reads CSVEEWGTATNEKLFF. In nucleotides, the CDR3 is TGCAGCGTTGAAGAATGGGGAACGGCAACTAATGAAAAACTGTTTTTT.

The chain joins TRBV7-8 to TRBJ1-2; D not certain. This CDR3 is built from 16 residues. V lost 2 bases and J lost 2, with 15 bases in between. The V gene's germline CDR1 is SGHVS and CDR2 FQNEAQ. CDR3 in DNA: TGTGCCAGCAGCTTAAATAGTGGCAGCGTCAACTATGGCTACACCTTC. Encoded protein: CASSLNSGSVNYGYTF.

This chain uses TRBV29-1 with TRBJ2-7; TRBD2 aligns across 7 bases. Germline-derived CDR1 and CDR2 are SQVTM and ANQGSEA. CDR3 length: 14 residues. Trimming removed 8 bases from V and 0 bases from J; junction bases left unmatched: 10. The CDR3 loop is CSSPAGRASYEQYF. The DNA of the CDR3 is TGCAGCTCCCCCGCGGGGAGGGCCTCCTACGAGCAGTACTTC.

This clonotype turned up a few times. CDR3 DNA: TGTGCCAGCAGCTCACAGGGAGTCGCGGACAATGAGCAGTTCTTC. This codes for CASSSQGVADNEQFF. The genes are TRBV5-4 and TRBJ2-1, with D possibly matching TRBD1 (6 bases). CDR3 length: 15 residues. Trimming left V 3 bases short and J 5 bases short, with 15 bases between. CDR1 is SGHNT and CDR2 is YYREEE in the germline V gene (reference sequence).

The V gene is TRBV20-1, the J gene TRBJ2-7; D gene unclear. Deletions cut 5 bases from V and 4 bases from J, with 15 bases between. CDR1 and CDR2 from the germline V gene are DFQATT and SNEGSKA (reference sequence). CDR3 length: 13 residues. Here the CDR3 DNA reads TGCAGTGCTCCCGGAATTCTGCTTTACGAGCAGTACTTC. Protein sequence: CSAPGILLYEQYF.

This sequence joins TRBV15 and TRBJ1-2; 8 bases fit TRBD1. The ends lost 5 bases at V and 1 base at J; junction bases unmatched: 12. Germline loops: CDR1 LNHNV, CDR2 YYDKDF (reference sequence). This CDR3 has 17 amino acids. DNA of the CDR3: TGTGCCACCAGCGCGCAGACAGGGGCGGTGGGTAACTATGGCTACACCTTC. Its translation is CATSAQTGAVGNYGYTF.

This clonotype was seen a handful of times. The DNA of the CDR3 is TGTGCCACCAGCAGAGATAATATCGCGCAAGAGACCCAGTACTTC. This translates into CATSRDNIAQETQYF. V gene TRBV15 combines with J gene TRBJ2-5; D not certain. CDR3 length: 15 residues. CDR1 and CDR2 (germline): LNHNV, YYDKDF (reference sequence). Trimming stripped 0 bases from V and 2 bases from J, with 10 bases between.